The clone carrying this TCR beta chain appeared many times. As for time point: newly diagnosed GD, antithyroid drugs for less than 3 months. The authors made the TCR library using RNA they extracted from PBMCs. This entry comes from a study of regulatory T cells in long-lasting Graves disease. To make TCR beta libraries, researchers used iRepertoire HTBI primers and Arm-PCR of CDR3 regions. TCRdb reprocessed the multiplex PCR reads with MiXCR, giving one entry per CDR3 protein. The sample lists 550,000 to 650,000 distinct CDR3 sequences, roughly a sixth occurring once. This CDR3 contains 16 residues. The V and J ends lost 0 bases and 1 base respectively, with 10 bases between them. CDR1 is KGHSH, CDR2 LQKENI, per germline. The sample was also linked to a second study, of T cells in Graves' hyperthyroidism and ophthalmopathy.

This material consisted of peripheral blood mononuclear cells (PBMCs), taken at new diagnosis, from a patient treated with antithyroid drugs. The TCR was taken from a man between 18 and 29 years old with Graves disease. The chain has TRBV18 and TRBJ1-5, with a possible D match to TRBD1 (6 bases). CDR3 sequence (DNA): TGTGCCAGCTCACCACCGAGGGGGGAAAGCAATCAGCCCCAGCATTTT. Its translation is CASSPPRGESNQPQHF.